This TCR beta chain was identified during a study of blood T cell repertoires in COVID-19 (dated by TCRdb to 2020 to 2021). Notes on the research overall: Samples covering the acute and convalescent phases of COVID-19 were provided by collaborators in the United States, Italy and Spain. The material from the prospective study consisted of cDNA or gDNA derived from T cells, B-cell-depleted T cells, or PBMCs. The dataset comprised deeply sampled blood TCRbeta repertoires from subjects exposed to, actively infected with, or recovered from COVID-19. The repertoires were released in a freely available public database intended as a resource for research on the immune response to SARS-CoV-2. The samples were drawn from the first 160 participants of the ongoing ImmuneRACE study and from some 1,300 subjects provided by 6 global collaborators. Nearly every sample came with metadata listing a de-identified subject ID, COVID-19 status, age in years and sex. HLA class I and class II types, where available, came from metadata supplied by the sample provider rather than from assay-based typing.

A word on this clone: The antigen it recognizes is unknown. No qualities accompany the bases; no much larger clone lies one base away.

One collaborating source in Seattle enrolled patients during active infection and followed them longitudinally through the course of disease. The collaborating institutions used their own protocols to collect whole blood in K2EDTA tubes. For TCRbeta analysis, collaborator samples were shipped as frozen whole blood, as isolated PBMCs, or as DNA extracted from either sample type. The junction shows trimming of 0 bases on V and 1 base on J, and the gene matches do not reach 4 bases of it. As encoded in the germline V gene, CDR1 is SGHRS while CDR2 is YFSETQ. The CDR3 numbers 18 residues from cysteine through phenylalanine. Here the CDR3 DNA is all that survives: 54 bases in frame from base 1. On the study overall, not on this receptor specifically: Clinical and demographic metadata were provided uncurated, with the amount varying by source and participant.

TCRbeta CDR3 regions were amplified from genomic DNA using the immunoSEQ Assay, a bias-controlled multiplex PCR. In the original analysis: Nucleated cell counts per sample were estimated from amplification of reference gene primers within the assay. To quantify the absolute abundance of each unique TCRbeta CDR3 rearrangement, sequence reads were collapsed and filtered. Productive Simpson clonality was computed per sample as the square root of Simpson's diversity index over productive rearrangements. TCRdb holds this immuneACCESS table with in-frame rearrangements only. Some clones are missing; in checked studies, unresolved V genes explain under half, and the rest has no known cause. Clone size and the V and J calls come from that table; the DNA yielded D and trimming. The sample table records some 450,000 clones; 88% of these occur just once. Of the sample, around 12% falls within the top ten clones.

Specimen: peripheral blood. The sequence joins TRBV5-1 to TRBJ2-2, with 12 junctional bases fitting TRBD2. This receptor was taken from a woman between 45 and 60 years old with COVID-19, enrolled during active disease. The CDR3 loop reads CASSLGLAGALNTGELFF. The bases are TGCGCCAGCAGCTTGGGACTAGCGGGGGCTTTGAACACCGGGGAGCTGTTTTTT.